Detailed here is one TCR beta chain. Its antigen is not yet known. No qualities accompany the bases; no much larger clone lies one base away. Participants in the prospective study were aged about 18 to 89 years, lived in 24 United States geographic areas, and enrolled through a virtual design. In the prospective study, participants were assigned to cohorts based on the clinical history participants reported in a screening survey and a study questionnaire. In the prospective study, whole blood, serum and a nasopharyngeal or oropharyngeal swab were collected from each participant by mobile phlebotomists. Over an approximately 2-month period, participants in the prospective study had the option of providing additional blood draws and questionnaires. Before DNA extraction, prospective study blood samples were shipped either frozen or at room temperature. The immunoSEQ Assay, a bias-controlled multiplex PCR, was used to amplify TCRbeta CDR3 regions from genomic DNA. The authors' analysis ran thus. The number of nucleated cells in each sample was estimated from the amplification of reference gene primers within the assay. To quantify the absolute abundance of each unique TCRbeta CDR3 rearrangement, sequence reads were collapsed and filtered. Productive Simpson clonality was computed per sample as the square root of Simpson's diversity index over productive rearrangements. The clones in this table, taken by TCRdb from immuneACCESS, are in-frame only. Not every clone is retained; where verified, under half of the shortfall comes from an unresolved V gene, and the cause of the rest is unknown. V and J calls and clone size are given by that table; D and trimming were obtained from the DNA. For this sample there are under 500,000 clones; about 85% appear just once. The leading ten clones occupy roughly 1.9% of the sample.

The data originate from a study of blood T cell repertoires in COVID-19 (dated by TCRdb to 2018 to 2020). About the study as a whole: Collaborator samples came from the United States, Italy and Spain and covered acute and convalescent phases of COVID-19. The prospective study material was composed of cDNA or gDNA derived from T cells, B-cell-depleted T cells, or PBMCs. Samples were obtained from the ongoing ImmuneRACE study (first 160 participants) and from 1,200 or so subjects provided by 6 global collaborators. Deeply sampled blood TCRbeta repertoires from subjects exposed to, actively infected with, or recovered from COVID-19 were included in the dataset. The sample metadata nearly always contained a de-identified subject ID, COVID-19 status, age in years and sex. A freely available public database, intended as a resource for researchers studying the immune response to SARS-CoV-2, is where the repertoires were released. Where HLA class I and class II types were available, the types were taken from metadata supplied by the sample provider, not from assay-based typing. The paper as a whole reports these results and caveats: The amount of clinical and demographic metadata varied by source and participant and was provided uncurated.

The CDR3 holds 14 amino acids from the cysteine to the phenylalanine. This entry keeps only the CDR3 DNA: 42 bases, framed from base 1. Per the germline V gene (reference sequence), SGHNT is the CDR1 and YYREEE is the CDR2. V gives up 5 bases and J gives up 2 bases, and the segment between their germline ends measures 10 bases. The source material was PBMCs or T cells enriched from blood (not recorded which). This sequence uses TRBV5-4 and TRBJ1-4; the D gene cannot be named for sure. This sequence originates from a woman between 18 and 30 years old with acute COVID-19. The CDR3 amino acid sequence is: CASSIRSTNEKLFF. DNA sequence: TGTGCCAGCAGTATTCGGTCGACTAATGAAAAACTGTTTTTT.